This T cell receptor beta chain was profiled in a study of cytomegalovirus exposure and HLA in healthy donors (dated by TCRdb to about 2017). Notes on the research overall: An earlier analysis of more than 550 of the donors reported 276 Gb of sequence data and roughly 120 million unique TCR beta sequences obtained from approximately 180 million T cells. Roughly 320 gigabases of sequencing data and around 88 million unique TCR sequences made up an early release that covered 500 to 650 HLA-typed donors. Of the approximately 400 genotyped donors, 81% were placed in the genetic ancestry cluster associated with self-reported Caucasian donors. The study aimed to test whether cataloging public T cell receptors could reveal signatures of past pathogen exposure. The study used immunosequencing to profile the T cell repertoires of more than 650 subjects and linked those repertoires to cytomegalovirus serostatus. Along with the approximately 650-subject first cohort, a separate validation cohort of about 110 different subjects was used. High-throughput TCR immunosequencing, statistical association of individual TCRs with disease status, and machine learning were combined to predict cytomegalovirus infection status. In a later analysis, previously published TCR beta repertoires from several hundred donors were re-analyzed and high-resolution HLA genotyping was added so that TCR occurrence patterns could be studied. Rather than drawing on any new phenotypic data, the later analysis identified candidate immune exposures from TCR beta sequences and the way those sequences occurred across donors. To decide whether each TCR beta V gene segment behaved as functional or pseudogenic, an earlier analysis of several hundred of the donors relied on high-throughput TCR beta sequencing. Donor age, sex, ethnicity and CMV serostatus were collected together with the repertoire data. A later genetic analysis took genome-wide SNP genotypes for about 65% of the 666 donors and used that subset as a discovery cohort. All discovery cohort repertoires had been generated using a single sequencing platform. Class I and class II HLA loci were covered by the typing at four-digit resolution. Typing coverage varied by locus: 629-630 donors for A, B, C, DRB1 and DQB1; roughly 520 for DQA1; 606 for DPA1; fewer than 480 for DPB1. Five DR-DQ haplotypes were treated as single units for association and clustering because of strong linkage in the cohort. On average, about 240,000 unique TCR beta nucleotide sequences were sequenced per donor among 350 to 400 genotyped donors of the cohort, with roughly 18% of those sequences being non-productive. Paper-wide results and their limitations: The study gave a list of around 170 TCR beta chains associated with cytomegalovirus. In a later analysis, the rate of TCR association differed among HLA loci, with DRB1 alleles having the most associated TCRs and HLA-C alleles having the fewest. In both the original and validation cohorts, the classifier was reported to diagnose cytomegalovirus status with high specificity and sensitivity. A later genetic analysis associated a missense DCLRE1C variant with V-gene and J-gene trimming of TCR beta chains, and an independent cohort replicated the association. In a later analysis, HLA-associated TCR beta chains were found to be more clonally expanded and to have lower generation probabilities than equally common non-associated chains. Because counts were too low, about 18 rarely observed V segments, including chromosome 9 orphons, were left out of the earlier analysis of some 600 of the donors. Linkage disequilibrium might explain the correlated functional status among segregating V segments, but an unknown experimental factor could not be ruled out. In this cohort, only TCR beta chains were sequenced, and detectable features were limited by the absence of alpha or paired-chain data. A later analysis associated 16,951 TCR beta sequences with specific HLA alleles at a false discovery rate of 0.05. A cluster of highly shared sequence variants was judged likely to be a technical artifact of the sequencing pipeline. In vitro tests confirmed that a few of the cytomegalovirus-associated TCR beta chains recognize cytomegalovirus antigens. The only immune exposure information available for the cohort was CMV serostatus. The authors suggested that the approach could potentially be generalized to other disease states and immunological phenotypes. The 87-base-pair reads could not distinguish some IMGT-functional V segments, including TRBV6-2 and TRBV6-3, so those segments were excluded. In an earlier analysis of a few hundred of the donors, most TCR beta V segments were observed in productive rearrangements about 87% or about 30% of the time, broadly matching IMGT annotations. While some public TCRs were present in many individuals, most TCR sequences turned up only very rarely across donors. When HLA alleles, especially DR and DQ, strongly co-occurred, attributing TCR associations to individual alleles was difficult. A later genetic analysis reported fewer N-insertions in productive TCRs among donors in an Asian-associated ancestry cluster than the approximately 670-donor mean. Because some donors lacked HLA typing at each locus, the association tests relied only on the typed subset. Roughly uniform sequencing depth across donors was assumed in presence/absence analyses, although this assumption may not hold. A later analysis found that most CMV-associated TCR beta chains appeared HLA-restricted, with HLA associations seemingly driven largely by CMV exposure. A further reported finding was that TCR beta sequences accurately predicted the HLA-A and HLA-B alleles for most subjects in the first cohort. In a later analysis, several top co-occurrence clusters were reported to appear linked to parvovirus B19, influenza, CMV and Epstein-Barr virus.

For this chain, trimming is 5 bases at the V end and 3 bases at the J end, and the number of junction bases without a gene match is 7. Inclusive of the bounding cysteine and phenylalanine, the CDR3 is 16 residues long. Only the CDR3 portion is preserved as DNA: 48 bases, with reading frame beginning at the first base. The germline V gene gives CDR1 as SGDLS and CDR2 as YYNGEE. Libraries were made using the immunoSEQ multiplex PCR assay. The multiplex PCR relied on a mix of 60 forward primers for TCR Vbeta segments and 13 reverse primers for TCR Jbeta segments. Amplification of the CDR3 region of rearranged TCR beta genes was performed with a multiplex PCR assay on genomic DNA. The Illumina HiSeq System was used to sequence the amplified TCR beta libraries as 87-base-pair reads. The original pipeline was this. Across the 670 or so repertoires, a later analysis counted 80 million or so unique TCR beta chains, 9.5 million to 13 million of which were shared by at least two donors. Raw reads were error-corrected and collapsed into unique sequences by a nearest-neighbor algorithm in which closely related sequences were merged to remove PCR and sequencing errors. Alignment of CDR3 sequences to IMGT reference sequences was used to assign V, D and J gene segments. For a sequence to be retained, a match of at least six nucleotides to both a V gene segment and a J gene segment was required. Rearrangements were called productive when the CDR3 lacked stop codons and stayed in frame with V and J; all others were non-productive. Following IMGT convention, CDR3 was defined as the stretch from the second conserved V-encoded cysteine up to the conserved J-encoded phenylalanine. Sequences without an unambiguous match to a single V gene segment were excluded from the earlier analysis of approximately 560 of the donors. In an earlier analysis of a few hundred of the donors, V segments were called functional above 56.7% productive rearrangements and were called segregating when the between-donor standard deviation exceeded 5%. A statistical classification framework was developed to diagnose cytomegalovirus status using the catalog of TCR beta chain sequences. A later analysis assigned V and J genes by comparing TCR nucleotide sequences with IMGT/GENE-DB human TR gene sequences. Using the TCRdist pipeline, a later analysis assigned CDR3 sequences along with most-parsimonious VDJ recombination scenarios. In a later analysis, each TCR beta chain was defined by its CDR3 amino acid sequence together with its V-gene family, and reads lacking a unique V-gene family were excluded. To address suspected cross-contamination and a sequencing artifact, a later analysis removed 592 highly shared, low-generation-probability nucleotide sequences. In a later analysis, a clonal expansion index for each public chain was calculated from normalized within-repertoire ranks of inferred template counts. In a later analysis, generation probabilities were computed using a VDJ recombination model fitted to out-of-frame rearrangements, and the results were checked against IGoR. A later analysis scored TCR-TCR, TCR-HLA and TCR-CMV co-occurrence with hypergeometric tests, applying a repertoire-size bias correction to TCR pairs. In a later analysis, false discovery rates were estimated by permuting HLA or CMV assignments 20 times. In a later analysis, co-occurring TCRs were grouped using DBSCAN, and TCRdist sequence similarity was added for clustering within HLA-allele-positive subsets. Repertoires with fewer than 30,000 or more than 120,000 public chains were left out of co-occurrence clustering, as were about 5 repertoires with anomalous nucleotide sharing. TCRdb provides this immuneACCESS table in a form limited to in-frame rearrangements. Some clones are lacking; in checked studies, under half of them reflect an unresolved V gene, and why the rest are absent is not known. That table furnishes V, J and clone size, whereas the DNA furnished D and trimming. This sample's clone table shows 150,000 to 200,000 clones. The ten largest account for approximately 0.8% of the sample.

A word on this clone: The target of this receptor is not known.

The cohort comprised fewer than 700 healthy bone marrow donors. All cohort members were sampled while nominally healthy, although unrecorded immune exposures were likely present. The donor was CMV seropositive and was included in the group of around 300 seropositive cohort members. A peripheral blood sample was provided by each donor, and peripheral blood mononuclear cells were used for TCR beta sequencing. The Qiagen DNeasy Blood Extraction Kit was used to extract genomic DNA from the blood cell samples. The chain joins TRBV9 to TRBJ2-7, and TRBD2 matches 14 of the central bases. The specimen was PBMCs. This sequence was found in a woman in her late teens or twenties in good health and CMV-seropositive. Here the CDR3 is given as CASSRGGLAGVYEQYF. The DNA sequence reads TGTGCCAGCAGTCGTGGGGGACTAGCGGGAGTCTACGAGCAGTACTTC.